This entry lists 2 T cell receptor beta chains sequenced from one sample in a study of CD8 T cells in ankylosing spondylitis. TCRdb reprocessed the 5' RACE reads via MiXCR and lists one record per CDR3 protein. The sample lists about 160,000 distinct CDR3 sequences, roughly 18% seen once, with under 9% in the top ten. The sequencing input was blood, either unsorted or a sorted T cell fraction (not recorded which). Source of these receptors: a male donor with ankylosing spondylitis or in good health (not recorded which).

Note on this clonotype: A single base separates this from a much larger clone, so it may be a read error. The J gene is TRBJ2-3, the V gene TRBV30; 7 nucleotides line up with TRBD2. Unmatched junction bases numbered 10, after V lost 5 bases and J lost 5 bases. CDR1 and CDR2 (germline): GTSNPN, SVGIG (reference sequence). This CDR3 region has 14 residues. The CDR3 nucleotides are TGTGCCTGGTCCCGGACTAGGTTTCTAGATACGCAGTATTTT. This sequence encodes CAWSRTRFLDTQYF.

The chain recombines TRBV9 with TRBJ2-1, with TRBD2 matching over 8 bases. The germline V gene encodes CDR1 SGDLS and CDR2 YYNGEE. The CDR3 runs 15 residues. V was clipped by 3 bases and J by 8 bases; unmatched bases: 10. The DNA for the CDR3 is TGTGCCAGCAGCGCTGCGGGACTAGTCATCTATGAGCAGTTCTTC. It is translated as CASSAAGLVIYEQFF.